This T cell receptor (beta chain) is drawn from a study of T-cell memory formation after mild COVID-19. Whole-study results and caveats: CD4+ contracting clones lay mainly in CM and EM, CD8+ ones in EMRA. Contracting clones from day 15 to 85 had balanced CD4/CD8; later expanders favoured CD4+. Some responding clones appeared in pre-infection memory, suggesting cross-reactive memory joined.

A few counts support this clonotype. The antigen remains undetermined. TCRdb reanalysed the 5' RACE reads using MiXCR and keeps one entry per CDR3 protein. The sample holds fewer than 450,000 distinct CDR3 sequences, approximately 25% seen once. The sequence came from an adult woman who had mild COVID-19 (a few samples of this study predate the infection). Cell type and time point are not known. The sequencing input was PBMCs or a T cell subset sorted from them (not recorded which).

As DNA, the CDR3 is TGTGCCAGTAGTGCCCCGGGACGACAGTTCTATGGCTACACCTTC. It yields the protein CASSAPGRQFYGYTF. The rearrangement uses TRBV19 and TRBJ1-2; possibly TRBD1 for D (5 bases). CDR1 and CDR2 (germline): LNHDA, SQIVND (reference sequence). Trimming pared 5 bases from V and 4 bases from J, leaving 17 bases between. The CDR3 length is 15 residues.